These 22 T cell receptor beta chains came from one sample sequenced in a study of Ad26.COV2.S vaccination and SARS-CoV-2 variants. Here immunoSEQ multiplex PCR was the method, and the copy in TCRdb shows in-frame clones only, minus some. The profile shows fewer than 500,000 clones, over 75% of them singletons. The treatment is: 15 to 20 received Ad26.COV2.S at low or high dose, single or two shots; a few received placebo; per-sample allocation not given. On day 63 after the first injection, vaccine and placebo recipients gave samples. Source: peripheral blood, taken in a trial of Ad26.COV2.S vaccine versus placebo. These receptors were taken from a person between 18 and 60 years old who received the Ad26.COV2.S COVID-19 vaccine or a placebo.

The V and J genes are TRBV11-2 and TRBJ2-2; 13 bases agree with TRBD2. The CDR3 extends over 17 amino acids. From germline, CDR1 is SGHAT and CDR2 FQNNGV. V shed 1 base, J shed 1 base, and the junction held 0 bases outside the gene matches. The chain's CDR3 is CASSLGLAGGNTGELFF. In DNA form, the CDR3 reads TGTGCCAGCAGCTTAGGACTAGCGGGAGGGAACACCGGGGAGCTGTTTTTT. Variable domain in full (rest from reference TRBV11-2 and TRBJ2-2): EAGVAQSPRYKIIEKRQSVAFWCNPISGHATLYWYQQILGQGPKLLIQFQNNGVVDDSQLPKDRFSAERLKGVDSTLKIQPAKLEDSAVYLCASSLGLAGGNTGELFFGEGSRLTVL.

V usage is TRBV30 and J usage is TRBJ2-5; TRBD2 matches at 7 bases. This CDR3 is built from 14 residues. Germline CDR1 is GTSNPN and CDR2 is SVGIG (reference sequence). V lost 1 base, J lost 4 bases, and 6 bases stayed unmatched. The CDR3: CAWSGTRTLETQYF. The CDR3 region has the DNA TGTGCCTGGAGTGGGACTAGGACGTTAGAGACCCAGTACTTC.

The V gene is TRBV2, the J gene TRBJ2-5; TRBD2 matches 7 bases. The CDR3 totals 14 residues. Trimming at V came to 6 bases and at J to 5 bases, leaving 9 bases not matched to a gene. The germline V gene encodes CDR1 SNHLY and CDR2 FYNNEI. This CDR3 reads CASRGGGSGETQYF. The CDR3 coding sequence is TGTGCCAGCAGAGGTGGCGGGAGTGGGGAGACCCAGTACTTC.

The sample holds a few counts of this clone. The rearrangement joins TRBV7-9 to TRBJ1-4; TRBD1 is a possible D gene (6 bases). Germline assignment: CDR1 SEHNR and CDR2 FQNEAQ (reference sequence). V lost 5 bases to trimming and J lost 9 bases, with 13 bases between them. The CDR3 contains 13 residues. In DNA, the CDR3 is TGTGCCAGCAGCGATGAACAGGGTCAAAAACTGTTTTTT. It is translated as CASSDEQGQKLFF.

This clone was seen more than once but under ten times. The chain joins TRBV19 to TRBJ1-2, with 7 bases identical to TRBD1. This CDR3 has 14 amino acids. The germline gives CDR1 LNHDA, CDR2 SQIVND (reference sequence). The J segment lost 5 bases and the V segment lost 6 bases, leaving 9 bases of the junction unmatched. The DNA of the CDR3 is TGTGCCAGTAGATTTCAATCGGGACAGTATGGCTACACCTTC. Protein: CASRFQSGQYGYTF.

The J gene is TRBJ2-1, the V gene TRBV29-1, with 7 bases that match TRBD1. Germline trimming cut 3 bases from V and 2 bases from J; bases unmatched to any gene: 13. Germline V gene data show CDR1 as SQVTM and CDR2 as ANQGSEA. CDR3 length: 17 residues. CDR3 in amino acids: CSVEDVRGQSAYNEQFF. The CDR3 DNA reads TGCAGCGTTGAGGACGTAAGGGGGCAGTCGGCCTACAATGAGCAGTTCTTC.

The rearrangement links TRBV11-2 to TRBJ1-2, with D tentatively TRBD1 (5 bases). Trimming removed 2 bases at V and 7 bases at J, with 11 bases between. This CDR3 region has 13 residues. Germline V gives CDR1 SGHAT, CDR2 FQNNGV. The CDR3 region is CASSLRDFAGYTF. DNA for the CDR3: TGTGCCAGCAGCTTACGGGACTTCGCTGGCTACACCTTC.

This sequence joins TRBV7-6 and TRBJ2-1; D remains ambiguous. Germline CDR1 SGHVS, CDR2 FNYEAQ. Between the trimmed V and J ends, which lost 1 base and 0 bases, there was a span of 7 bases. There are 15 residues in the CDR3. The CDR3 here is CASSLEFGSYNEQFF. CDR3 coding DNA: TGTGCCAGCAGCTTAGAATTCGGCTCCTACAATGAGCAGTTCTTC.

This rearrangement joins TRBV10-1 to TRBJ2-2, with no clear D. CDR3 length: 14 amino acids. Germline V CDR1 and CDR2: WNHNN, SYGVQD (reference sequence). The V gene lost 3 bases and the J gene lost 5 bases, with 10 bases spanning the gap. CDR3 nucleotide sequence: TGCGCCAGCAGTGACCGGAGTGGTACCGGGGAGCTGTTTTTT. Translation: CASSDRSGTGELFF.

CDR3 sequence reads: CASRQGTESSYEQYF. The CDR3 DNA reads TGTGCCAGTAGACAAGGGACAGAAAGTTCCTACGAGCAGTACTTC. The chain links TRBV19 to TRBJ2-7, with 7 nucleotides matching TRBD1. The CDR3 spans 15 residues. The J segment lost 1 base and the V segment lost 6 bases, leaving 9 bases of the junction unmatched. Germline V gene sequence: CDR1 LNHDA, CDR2 SQIVND (reference sequence).

The V and J genes are TRBV7-2 and TRBJ2-3; D unresolved. V lost 5 bases to trimming and J lost 6 bases, with 21 bases between them. The CDR3 totals 16 residues. Germline-derived CDR1 and CDR2 are SGHTA and FQGNSA. The CDR3 loop reads CASSLSVGQLGDTQYF. The CDR3 coding sequence is TGTGCCAGCAGCCTGAGTGTTGGGCAGCTCGGGGATACGCAGTATTTT. Full variable domain (outside the CDR3, taken from reference TRBV7-2 and TRBJ2-3): GAGVSQSPSNKVTEKGKDVELRCDPISGHTALYWYRQSLGQGLEFLIYFQGNSAPDKSGLPSDRFSAERTGGSVSTLTIQRTQQEDSAVYLCASSLSVGQLGDTQYFGPGTRLTVL.

A note on this clone: The same CDR3 can be traced to other DNA sequences in this sample. This chain joins TRBV28 and TRBJ2-7; D unclear. The CDR3 runs to 12 residues. From germline, CDR1 is MDHEN and CDR2 SYDVKM. V lost 2 bases, J lost 4 bases, and 6 bases lay in between. CDR3: CASSLTTYEQYF. The DNA for the CDR3 is TGTGCCAGCAGTTTAACGACTTACGAGCAGTACTTC.

The CDR3 region is CASSRPSDSGNEQFF. The CDR3 region has the DNA TGTGCCAGTAGTAGGCCCTCCGATAGCGGGAATGAGCAGTTCTTC. The chain combines TRBV19 with TRBJ2-1; 7 bases match TRBD2. V lost 4 bases and J lost 7; bases outside the gene matches: 10. The germline CDR1 and CDR2 sequences are LNHDA and SQIVND (reference sequence). This CDR3 is 15 amino acids long.

The chain is built from TRBV28 and TRBJ1-1; D remains ambiguous. The V gene lost 3 bases and the J gene lost 3 bases, with 14 bases spanning the gap. Germline V gene lookup returns CDR1 MDHEN and CDR2 SYDVKM. This CDR3 region has 15 residues. CDR3 amino acids: CASSLLLTGDTEAFF. CDR3 coding DNA: TGTGCCAGCAGTTTGCTACTCACGGGAGACACTGAAGCTTTCTTT. Full variable domain (remainder filled in from reference TRBV28 and TRBJ1-1): DVKVTQSSRYLVKRTGEKVFLECVQDMDHENMFWYRQDPGLGLRLIYFSYDVKMKEKGDIPEGYSVSREKKERFSLILESASTNQTSMYLCASSLLLTGDTEAFFGQGTRLTVV.

The rearrangement uses TRBV7-6 and TRBJ1-5, with a possible D match to TRBD1 (6 bases). Germline loops: CDR1 SGHVS, CDR2 FNYEAQ. Trimming shortened V by 0 bases and J by 5 bases, and 11 bases separated the two germline ends. This CDR3 has 15 amino acids. The CDR3 nucleotides read TGTGCCAGCAGCTTAGCGACAGGTATCGATCAGCCCCAGCATTTT. As protein: CASSLATGIDQPQHF.

The chain carries TRBV15 and TRBJ2-3; 7 nucleotides match TRBD2. Losses at the gene ends were 0 bases for V and 1 base for J; bases not matched to a gene: 4. Germline V gives CDR1 LNHNV, CDR2 YYDKDF (reference sequence). The CDR3 covers 16 residues. CDR3 bases: TGTGCCACCAGCAGAGACCCTCTAGCGGGCACAGATACGCAGTATTTT. Residues: CATSRDPLAGTDTQYF. Variable domain in full (rest from reference TRBV15 and TRBJ2-3): DAMVIQNPRYQVTQFGKPVTLSCSQTLNHNVMYWYQQKSSQAPKLLFHYYDKDFNNEADTPDNFQSRRPNTSFCFLDIRSPGLGDTAMYLCATSRDPLAGTDTQYFGPGTRLTVL.

The V and J genes are TRBV30 and TRBJ2-1, with 9 bases identical to TRBD2. Germline lookup yields CDR1 GTSNPN and CDR2 SVGIG (reference sequence). The CDR3 has 13 amino acids. With 5 bases clipped from V and 8 bases from J, the junction kept 7 bases outside the gene matches. This chain's CDR3 is CAWYGGRGDEQFF. The CDR3 nucleotides are TGTGCCTGGTATGGCGGGAGGGGTGATGAGCAGTTCTTC.

The chain employs TRBV18 and TRBJ1-4; possibly TRBD1 for D (5 bases). The CDR3 length is 14 residues. Germline CDR1 is KGHSH and CDR2 is LQKENI. The V end lost 0 bases, the J end lost 4 bases, and 6 bases lay between the germline ends. CDR3 DNA sequence: TGTGCCAGCTCACCACCGGGGGGTAATGAAAAACTGTTTTTT. Translation gives CASSPPGGNEKLFF.

This chain uses TRBV11-2 with TRBJ2-3, with D maybe TRBD2 (5 bases). Trimming left V 5 bases short and J 1 base short, with 13 bases between. Germline V gene data show CDR1 as SGHAT and CDR2 as FQNNGV. This CDR3 is built from 15 residues. The CDR3 is CASSPRTSGTDTQYF. As DNA, the CDR3 is TGTGCCAGCAGCCCTCGGACTTCAGGCACAGATACGCAGTATTTT.

J is TRBJ2-3 and V is TRBV24-1, with TRBD2 identical over 16 bases. The CDR3 extends over 19 amino acids. Germline V lookup: CDR1 KGHDR, CDR2 SFDVKD. After removal of 4 bases from V and 5 bases from J, the junction contained 11 bases not matched to a gene. CDR3 region: CATSDQEGTSGRAVDTQYF. DNA for the CDR3: TGTGCCACCAGTGACCAAGAAGGGACTAGCGGGAGGGCAGTAGATACGCAGTATTTT.

This sequence joins TRBV4-3 and TRBJ2-1; the D gene is possibly TRBD2 (5 bases). The CDR3 is 16 amino acids. V was cut by 0 bases and J by 6 bases, with 15 bases left in between. The germline CDR1 and CDR2 sequences are LGHNA and YSLEER. Written as DNA, the CDR3 is TGCGCCAGCAGCCAAGATTCCGGGAACCCGGGCAATGAGCAGTTCTTC. Translated, it gives CASSQDSGNPGNEQFF.

The rearrangement links TRBV18 to TRBJ2-2; D is uncertain. The germline V gene encodes CDR1 KGHSH and CDR2 LQKENI. Deletions cut 6 bases from V and 6 bases from J, with 8 bases between. This CDR3 is built from 12 residues. The CDR3 is CASSVEPGELFF. The CDR3 region has the DNA TGTGCCAGCTCTGTGGAACCCGGGGAGCTGTTTTTT.